This TCR beta chain emerged from a study of human T cells and chemical hapten exposure. Germline trimming cut 0 bases from V and 1 base from J; bases unmatched to any gene: 5. This CDR3 contains 17 residues. Germline CDR1 LGHNA, CDR2 YNFKEQ. TCRdb processed the RACE reads anew with MiXCR; each CDR3 protein has one entry. The table lists about 100,000 distinct CDR3 sequences, approximately 11% of them singletons. Sample time point: patch test 1, 2 weeks after DPC sensitization. Treatment of the sample: therapeutic diphenylcyclopropenone sensitization with weekly scalp DPC. The sequence came from a woman aged 40 to 50 with alopecia areata. Some clones in this sample may be carry-over from other donors' samples. The V call is TRBV4-2, the J call TRBJ2-7; 11 bases map to TRBD2. Source: whole blood, taken in connection with sensitization to the hapten diphenylcyclopropenone (DPC). The CDR3 coding sequence is TGTGCCAGCAGCCAAGAGCCACTAGCGGGGGCATCCTACGAGCAGTACTTC. It translates to CASSQEPLAGASYEQYF.